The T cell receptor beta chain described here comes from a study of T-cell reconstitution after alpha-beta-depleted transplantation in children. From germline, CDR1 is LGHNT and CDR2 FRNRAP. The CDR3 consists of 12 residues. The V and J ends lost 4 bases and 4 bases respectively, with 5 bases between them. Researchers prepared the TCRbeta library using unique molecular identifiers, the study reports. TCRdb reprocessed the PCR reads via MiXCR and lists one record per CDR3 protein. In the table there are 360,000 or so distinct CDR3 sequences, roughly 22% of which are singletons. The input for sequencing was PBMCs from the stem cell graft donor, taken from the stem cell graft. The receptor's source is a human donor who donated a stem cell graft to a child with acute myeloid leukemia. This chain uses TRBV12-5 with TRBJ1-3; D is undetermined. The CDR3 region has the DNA TGTGCTAGTGGTTCCCAGGGAAACACCATATATTTT. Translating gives CASGSQGNTIYF.